This TCR beta chain derives from a study of blood T cell repertoires in COVID-19. Study context: Samples taken during acute and convalescent COVID-19 were collected in the United States, Italy and Spain.

Germline loops: CDR1 KGHSH, CDR2 LQKENI. CDR3 size: 15 residues. V was clipped by 3 bases and J by 6 bases; unmatched bases: 5. Assay used: immunoSEQ multiplex PCR; TCRdb lists only in-frame clones, some missing. The table lists about 100,000 clones, 85% of them singletons. This receptor was obtained from a man aged 45-65 years with active or convalescent COVID-19. The J gene is TRBJ2-2, the V gene TRBV18, with 9 bases lining up with TRBD1. The source material was peripheral blood. The CDR3 DNA follows: TGTGCCAGCTCACCCTCACAGGGGGCCGCCGGGGAGCTGTTTTTT. This codes for CASSPSQGAAGELFF.